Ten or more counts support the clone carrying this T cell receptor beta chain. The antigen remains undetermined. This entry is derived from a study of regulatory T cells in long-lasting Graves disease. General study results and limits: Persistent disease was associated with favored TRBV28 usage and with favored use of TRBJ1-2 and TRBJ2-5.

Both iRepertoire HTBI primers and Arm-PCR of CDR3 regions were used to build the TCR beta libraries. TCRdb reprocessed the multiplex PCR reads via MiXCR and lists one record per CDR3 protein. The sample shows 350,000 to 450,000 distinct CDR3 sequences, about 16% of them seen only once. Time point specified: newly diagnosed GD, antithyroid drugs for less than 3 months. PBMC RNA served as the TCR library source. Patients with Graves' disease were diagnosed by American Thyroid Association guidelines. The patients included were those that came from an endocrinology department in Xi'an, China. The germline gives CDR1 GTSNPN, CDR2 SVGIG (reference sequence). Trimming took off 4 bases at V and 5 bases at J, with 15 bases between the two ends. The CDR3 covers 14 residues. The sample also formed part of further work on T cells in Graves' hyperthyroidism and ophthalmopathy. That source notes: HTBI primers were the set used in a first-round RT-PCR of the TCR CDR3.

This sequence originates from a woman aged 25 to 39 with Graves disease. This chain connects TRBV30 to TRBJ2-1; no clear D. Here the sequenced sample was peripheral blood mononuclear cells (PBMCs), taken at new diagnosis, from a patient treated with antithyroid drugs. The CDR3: CAWTALGPNNEQFF. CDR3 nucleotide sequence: TGTGCCTGGACCGCCTTAGGACCTAACAATGAGCAGTTCTTC.